This TCR beta chain derives from a study of T cells after yellow fever vaccination. Germline CDR1 and CDR2: DFQATT and SNEGSKA (reference sequence). The CDR3 is made up of 15 amino acids. Trimming at V came to 3 bases and at J to 2 bases, leaving 7 bases not matched to a gene. TCRdb reprocessed the 5' RACE reads via MiXCR and lists one record per CDR3 protein. Altogether some 290,000 distinct CDR3 sequences are present, around 10% being singletons, with the ten largest covering less than 3.5%. The sample consisted of CD4+ T cells sorted from PBMCs, taken 45 days after the yellow fever booster vaccination. V gene TRBV20-1 combines with J gene TRBJ1-5, with 7 bases lining up with TRBD1. The sequence derives from a man younger than 30 who received the YFV17D yellow fever vaccine. This CDR3 is CSASRTGAGNQPQHF. CDR3 bases: TGCAGTGCTAGTCGCACAGGGGCCGGCAATCAGCCCCAGCATTTT.